These 2 T cell receptor beta chains share one sample of origin, sequenced in a study of shared clonotypes between healthy human individuals. Using immunoSEQ multiplex PCR, the repertoire was profiled, and TCRdb retains in-frame clones only, with some absent. The sample has more than 2 million clones; approximately 94% are singletons. Input material: naive CD4+ T cells sorted from blood. Noted subset: CD45RA+ positively selected. The receptor set was obtained from a man in his late teens or twenties in good health.

The V call is TRBV7-2, the J call TRBJ2-2, with D tentatively TRBD1 (5 bases). This CDR3 has 13 residues. Germline-derived CDR1 and CDR2 are SGHTA and FQGNSA. V lost 4 bases and J 3 bases, leaving 6 bases between the germline ends. CDR3 region: CASSSGYTGELFF. CDR3 coding DNA: TGTGCCAGCAGCTCAGGGTACACCGGGGAGCTGTTTTTT.

This sequence joins TRBV5-1 and TRBJ2-1, with TRBD2 identical over 8 bases. Germline CDR1 is SGHRS and CDR2 is YFSETQ. The CDR3 is 17 amino acids. V shed 0 bases, J shed 0 bases, and the junction held 5 bases outside the gene matches. The CDR3: CASSLAGGGSSYNEQFF. The CDR3 coding sequence is TGCGCCAGCAGCTTGGCTGGCGGGGGGAGCTCCTACAATGAGCAGTTCTTC.